This record concerns one T cell receptor (beta chain) sequence. Here immunoSEQ multiplex PCR was the method, and the copy in TCRdb shows in-frame clones only, minus some. The repertoire holds roughly 100,000 clones, with around 82% as singletons. This sample is part of a study of PD-L1 blockade in urothelial cancer. The CDR3 is made up of 13 amino acids. J was trimmed by 1 base and V by 7 bases; bases with no gene match: 4. Germline V gene sequence: CDR1 SGHRS, CDR2 YFSETQ. The rearrangement joins TRBV5-1 to TRBJ1-1; 7 nucleotides agree with TRBD1. The material sequenced was PBMCs, taken around atezolizumab (anti-PD-L1) treatment. The TCR originated in a man aged 45-60 years with urothelial cancer. The CDR3 reads CASLGQENTEAFF. The DNA of the CDR3 is TGCGCCAGCCTAGGACAGGAGAACACTGAAGCTTTCTTT.